A single sample is the source of the 29 T cell receptor beta chains below, sequenced in a study of blood T cell repertoires in COVID-19 (dated by TCRdb to the early 2020s). The library was obtained by the immunoSEQ multiplex PCR assay. TCRdb holds this immuneACCESS table with in-frame rearrangements only. Some clones are missing; in checked studies, unresolved V genes explain under half, and the rest has no known cause. This sample lists 150,000 or so clones; approximately 90% were detected once. In total, the top ten clones hold 6.5% to 8% of the sample. Sample: PBMCs or T cells enriched from blood (not recorded which). These TCRs come from a woman aged 45-60 years who had recovered from COVID-19.

The rearrangement links TRBV9 to TRBJ2-7; 11 bases line up with TRBD1. Germline CDR1 is SGDLS and CDR2 is YYNGEE. The CDR3 consists of 15 residues. V shed 2 bases, J shed 2 bases, and the junction held 3 bases outside the gene matches. The CDR3 loop reads CASSVLDRGPYEQYF. In nucleotides, the CDR3 is TGTGCCAGCAGCGTCTTGGACAGGGGGCCCTACGAGCAGTACTTC.

The V and J genes are TRBV18 and TRBJ1-1; weak D call: TRBD1 (6 bases). The germline gives CDR1 KGHSH, CDR2 LQKENI. CDR3 length: 14 residues. Between the trimmed V and J ends, which lost 3 bases and 3 bases, there was a span of 11 bases. This chain's CDR3 is CASSPQGTDTEAFF. The DNA of the CDR3 is TGTGCCAGCTCACCCCAGGGGACGGACACTGAAGCTTTCTTT.

This chain connects TRBV15 to TRBJ1-1; D not certain. The CDR3 runs to 15 residues. Germline V gene lookup returns CDR1 LNHNV and CDR2 YYDKDF (reference sequence). V lost 0 bases and J 5 bases, leaving 13 bases between the germline ends. This CDR3 is CATSRDLFGSTEAFF. As DNA, the CDR3 is TGTGCCACCAGCAGAGATTTATTCGGGTCGACTGAAGCTTTCTTT.

The rearrangement uses TRBV5-4 and TRBJ1-2; D is unclear. This CDR3 has 15 residues. The germline gives CDR1 SGHNT, CDR2 YYREEE (reference sequence). The V and J ends lost 4 bases and 5 bases respectively, with 18 bases between them. CDR3 sequence (DNA): TGTGCCAGCAGCCTAAGTGGAGGCCGAGCATATGGCTACACCTTC. Translation: CASSLSGGRAYGYTF.

The CDR3 loop reads CASSLKGASGMTDTQYF. The CDR3 bases are TGTGCCAGCAGCTTAAAAGGGGCTAGCGGGATGACAGATACGCAGTATTTT. The chain uses TRBV7-3 and TRBJ2-3; TRBD2 matches 9 bases. Germline CDR1 and CDR2: SGHTA and FQGTGA. V was clipped by 1 base and J by 3 bases; unmatched bases: 8. The CDR3 extends over 17 amino acids.

The rearrangement links TRBV5-4 to TRBJ1-1; 7 nucleotides align to TRBD1. The V gene end was trimmed by 4 bases and the J gene end by 4 bases; junction bases not matched to a gene: 4. The CDR3 is 13 residues long. The germline CDR1 and CDR2 sequences are SGHNT and YYREEE (reference sequence). The CDR3 loop reads CASSKRGRTEAFF. The CDR3 DNA reads TGTGCCAGCAGCAAGAGGGGGCGCACTGAAGCTTTCTTT.

This clone was recorded a few times. The chain recombines TRBV7-9 with TRBJ2-2; possible D gene TRBD2, 5 bases. The CDR3 extends over 17 amino acids. Germline lookup yields CDR1 SEHNR and CDR2 FQNEAQ (reference sequence). V shed 4 bases and J shed 2 bases, with 17 bases lying between them. Here the CDR3 DNA reads TGTGCCAGCAGCTACCCCCGGGCGGGCGCTAACACCGGGGAGCTGTTTTTT. Translation: CASSYPRAGANTGELFF.

This chain connects TRBV5-4 to TRBJ1-2; maybe TRBD1 (6 bases). Per germline, CDR1 SGHNT and CDR2 YYREEE (reference sequence). CDR3 length: 14 amino acids. V lost 7 bases, J lost 0 bases, and 13 bases lay in between. The CDR3 reads CASVAGASNYGYTF. CDR3 in DNA: TGTGCCAGCGTTGCAGGGGCTTCTAACTATGGCTACACCTTC.

CDR3 DNA sequence: TGTGCCACCAGGCCCTCGGGTCGCACAGATACGCAGTATTTT. This encodes CATRPSGRTDTQYF. The chain couples TRBV15 to TRBJ2-3; no reliable D call. The germline gives CDR1 LNHNV, CDR2 YYDKDF (reference sequence). Trimming left V 6 bases short and J 1 base short, with 11 bases between. This CDR3 comprises 14 residues.

V usage is TRBV6-5 and J usage is TRBJ1-4; 8 bases map to TRBD1. Germline CDR1 reads MNHEY; CDR2 reads SVGAGI. The CDR3 has 14 residues. V trimming: 2 bases; J trimming: 8 bases; junction bases outside the gene matches: 4. CDR3 in amino acids: CASSYRTGREKLFF. CDR3 in DNA: TGTGCCAGCAGTTACAGGACAGGGAGGGAAAAACTGTTTTTT.

The chain carries TRBV18 and TRBJ2-2; D perhaps matches TRBD2 (5 bases). Germline CDR1 is KGHSH and CDR2 is LQKENI. The CDR3 covers 14 residues. V was clipped by 3 bases and J by 5 bases, with 10 bases between them. CDR3 in DNA: TGTGCCAGCTCACCCGCTTGGGAGACCGGGGAGCTGTTTTTT. Translating it yields CASSPAWETGELFF.

The gene calls are TRBV23-1 and TRBJ2-1, with D possibly TRBD2 on 5 matching bases. TRBV23-1 is reported as an ORF; its role is uncertain. Trimming took 3 bases from V and 10 from J, leaving 7 bases between them. There are 11 residues in the CDR3. The CDR3 nucleotides read TGCGCCAGCAGTCAGGGGAGAGAGCAGTTCTTC. This gives the protein CASSQGREQFF.

V is TRBV7-2 and J is TRBJ2-7; 9 bases line up with TRBD2. With V trimmed by 1 base and J by 3 bases, 4 bases remained unmatched. This CDR3 is 15 amino acids long. Germline V CDR1 and CDR2: SGHTA, FQGNSA. Here the CDR3 reads CASSLGGSGGYEQYF. In nucleotides, the CDR3 is TGTGCCAGCAGCTTAGGGGGTAGCGGGGGCTACGAGCAGTACTTC.

The rearrangement joins TRBV19 to TRBJ2-1; no clear D gene. CDR1 and CDR2 from the germline V gene are LNHDA and SQIVND (reference sequence). The CDR3 runs 12 residues. Trimming left V 0 bases short and J 6 bases short, with 3 bases between. The CDR3 DNA reads TGTGCCAGTAGTATAGATCTCAATGAGCAGTTCTTC. Residues: CASSIDLNEQFF.

This clone showed up just once. The V call is TRBV3-1 (or the pseudogene TRBV3-2), the J call TRBJ2-3, with 8 bases matching TRBD2. After removal of 2 bases from V and 5 bases from J, the junction contained 3 bases not matched to a gene. This CDR3 has 14 amino acids. The V gene's germline CDR1 is LGHDT and CDR2 YNNKEL (reference sequence). The CDR3 nucleotides read TGTGCCAGCAGCCAACTAACTAGCGGAGATACGCAGTATTTT. Its translation: CASSQLTSGDTQYF.

CDR3 sequence (DNA): TGCGCCAGCAGCTCTCCAGGGGTCAATGAGCAGTTCTTC. Its protein is CASSSPGVNEQFF. The rearrangement links TRBV5-1 to TRBJ2-1, with TRBD1 as a possible D gene (6 bases). Trimming took off 3 bases at V and 6 bases at J, with 10 bases between the two ends. This CDR3 is 13 amino acids long. Germline V gene sequence: CDR1 SGHRS, CDR2 YFSETQ.

This chain links TRBV6-1 with TRBJ1-5; weak D call: TRBD1 (6 bases). Trimming cost V 2 bases and J 7 bases, with 9 bases left between them. The germline gives CDR1 MNHNS, CDR2 SASEGT. CDR3 length equals 13 residues. CDR3 protein: CASSEQGHQPQHF. Written as DNA, the CDR3 is TGTGCCAGCAGTGAACAGGGGCACCAGCCCCAGCATTTT.

This chain joins TRBV7-3 and TRBJ2-5, with D tentatively TRBD2 (5 bases). Trimming took off 2 bases at V and 2 bases at J, with 12 bases between the two ends. CDR3 size: 15 residues. CDR1 and CDR2 from the germline V gene are SGHTA and FQGTGA. CDR3 DNA: TGTGCCAGCAGCTTAGTAGGGAGCAGGCAAGAGACCCAGTACTTC. As protein: CASSLVGSRQETQYF.

The chain links TRBV18 to TRBJ2-3; the match to TRBD2 covers 15 bases. The J segment lost 2 bases and the V segment lost 3 bases, leaving 9 bases of the junction unmatched. Germline V CDR1 and CDR2: KGHSH, LQKENI. This CDR3 is 19 amino acids long. The CDR3 protein is CASSPGLAGGAIYTDTQYF. The CDR3 region has the DNA TGTGCCAGCTCACCGGGACTAGCGGGGGGAGCCATATACACAGATACGCAGTATTTT. The whole variable domain, remainder taken from reference TRBV18 and TRBJ2-3, is NAGVMQNPRHLVRRRGQEARLRCSPMKGHSHVYWYRQLPEEGLKFMVYLQKENIIDESGMPKERFSAEFPKEGPSILRIQQVVRGDSAAYFCASSPGLAGGAIYTDTQYFGPGTRLTVL.

CDR3 residues: CASSFVGTEETQYF. As DNA, the CDR3 is TGTGCCAGCAGCTTTGTCGGGACAGAAGAGACCCAGTACTTC. The rearrangement joins TRBV5-4 to TRBJ2-5, with 7 positions matching TRBD1. This CDR3 is 14 amino acids long. Trimming removed 2 bases from V and 3 bases from J; junction bases left unmatched: 4. Germline CDR1 reads SGHNT; CDR2 reads YYREEE (reference sequence).

The V call is TRBV4-3, the J call TRBJ1-1, with 7 nucleotides matching TRBD1. V dropped 0 bases and J dropped 6; count of bases not matched to a gene: 7. Looked up from germline, CDR1 is LGHNA and CDR2 is YSLEER. The CDR3 length is 15 residues. Here the CDR3 reads CASSQDGLQGSEAFF. The CDR3 coding sequence is TGCGCCAGCAGCCAAGATGGACTACAGGGGTCTGAAGCTTTCTTT.

The chain employs TRBV28 and TRBJ2-7; 9 bases are shared with TRBD2. V gave up 11 bases and J gave up 1 base; unmatched junction bases: 9. From germline, CDR1 is MDHEN and CDR2 SYDVKM. The CDR3 is 14 amino acids. DNA for the CDR3: TGTGCCCCCGGGGCGGGGGGGGATTCCTACGAGCAGTACTTC. Amino acids: CAPGAGGDSYEQYF.

The chain employs TRBV5-6 and TRBJ2-7; D is perhaps TRBD1 (6 bases). Trimming pared 4 bases from V and 3 bases from J, leaving 11 bases between. There are 13 residues in the CDR3. Looked up from germline, CDR1 is SGHDT and CDR2 is YYEEEE. The CDR3 loop reads CASSPGTIYEQYF. CDR3 nucleotide sequence: TGTGCCAGCAGCCCGGGGACAATCTACGAGCAGTACTTC. The full variable domain, in which reference TRBV5-6 and TRBJ2-7 provide the parts outside the CDR3, is DAGVTQSPTHLIKTRGQQVTLRCSPKSGHDTVSWYQQALGQGPQFIFQYYEEEERQRGNFPDRFSGHQFPNYSSELNVNALLLGDSALYLCASSPGTIYEQYFGPGTRLTVT.

The sample holds a few counts of this clone. The V gene is TRBV4-3, the J gene TRBJ1-3; TRBD1 aligns across 8 bases. Germline CDR1 is LGHNA and CDR2 is YSLEER. The CDR3 covers 15 residues. Unmatched junction bases numbered 6, after V lost 4 bases and J lost 4 bases. The CDR3 sequence is CASSLQDRAGNTIYF. DNA of the CDR3: TGCGCCAGCAGCCTCCAGGACAGGGCCGGAAACACCATATATTTT.

The CDR3, as DNA: TGTGCCAGCAGCTTAGTGGAGGGGTATGGCTACACCTTC. As protein: CASSLVEGYGYTF. V and J are TRBV7-2 and TRBJ1-2; perhaps TRBD1 as D (5 bases). Trimming took 1 base from V and 5 from J, leaving 8 bases between them. The germline gives CDR1 SGHTA, CDR2 FQGNSA. This CDR3 region has 13 residues. The whole variable domain, remainder taken from reference TRBV7-2 and TRBJ1-2, is GAGVSQSPSNKVTEKGKDVELRCDPISGHTALYWYRQSLGQGLEFLIYFQGNSAPDKSGLPSDRFSAERTGGSVSTLTIQRTQQEDSAVYLCASSLVEGYGYTFGSGTRLTVV.

V gene TRBV30 combines with J gene TRBJ1-5; D may be TRBD1 (6 bases). The germline V gene encodes CDR1 GTSNPN and CDR2 SVGIG (reference sequence). V lost 5 bases to trimming and J lost 6 bases, with 11 bases between them. CDR3 length: 12 residues. In DNA, the CDR3 is TGTGCCTGGCAACAGGGTGCTCAGCCCCAGCATTTT. The encoded protein is CAWQQGAQPQHF.

The rearrangement joins TRBV4-1 to TRBJ1-5; 9 bases agree with TRBD1. The germline V gene encodes CDR1 MGHRA and CDR2 YSYEKL. Trimming cost V 0 bases and J 0 bases; bases outside gene matches: 9. The CDR3 runs to 19 residues. The CDR3 here is CASSQDPQGAMSSNQPQHF. CDR3 DNA: TGCGCCAGCAGCCAAGATCCACAGGGGGCGATGAGTAGCAATCAGCCCCAGCATTTT.

The CDR3 sequence is CASSLDRVSHGYTF. The CDR3 DNA sequence: TGTGCCAGCAGCTTGGACAGGGTATCTCATGGCTACACCTTC. The chain couples TRBV5-6 to TRBJ1-2; TRBD1 is a possible D gene (6 bases). CDR3 length: 14 residues. Trimming shortened V by 0 bases and J by 6 bases, and 12 bases separated the two germline ends. The V gene's germline CDR1 is SGHDT and CDR2 YYEEEE.

The CDR3 protein is CASSLVAGQGRSPLHF. Here the CDR3 DNA reads TGTGCCAGCAGCTTAGTTGCGGGACAGGGACGTTCACCCCTCCACTTT. The rearrangement joins TRBV7-2 to TRBJ1-6; 9 nucleotides match TRBD1. V gave up 1 base and J gave up 9 bases; unmatched junction bases: 7. CDR3 length: 16 residues. The germline V gene has CDR1 SGHTA and CDR2 FQGNSA. Full variable domain (remainder filled in from reference TRBV7-2 and TRBJ1-6): GAGVSQSPSNKVTEKGKDVELRCDPISGHTALYWYRQSLGQGLEFLIYFQGNSAPDKSGLPSDRFSAERTGGSVSTLTIQRTQQEDSAVYLCASSLVAGQGRSPLHFGNGTRLTVT.